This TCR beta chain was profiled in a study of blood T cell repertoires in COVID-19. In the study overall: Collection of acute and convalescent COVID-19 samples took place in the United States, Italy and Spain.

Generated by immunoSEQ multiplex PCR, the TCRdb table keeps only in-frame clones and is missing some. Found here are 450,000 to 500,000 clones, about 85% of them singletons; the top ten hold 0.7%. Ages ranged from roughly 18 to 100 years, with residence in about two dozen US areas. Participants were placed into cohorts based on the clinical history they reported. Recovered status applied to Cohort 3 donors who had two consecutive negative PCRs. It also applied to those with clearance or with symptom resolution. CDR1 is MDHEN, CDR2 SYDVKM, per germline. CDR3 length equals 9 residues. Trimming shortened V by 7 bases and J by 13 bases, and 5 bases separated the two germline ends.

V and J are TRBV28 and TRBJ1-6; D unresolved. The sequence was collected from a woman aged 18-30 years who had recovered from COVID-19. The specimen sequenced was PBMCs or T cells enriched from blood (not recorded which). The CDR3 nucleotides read TGTGCCAGCACCCCGCCCCTCCACTTT. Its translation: CASTPPLHF.